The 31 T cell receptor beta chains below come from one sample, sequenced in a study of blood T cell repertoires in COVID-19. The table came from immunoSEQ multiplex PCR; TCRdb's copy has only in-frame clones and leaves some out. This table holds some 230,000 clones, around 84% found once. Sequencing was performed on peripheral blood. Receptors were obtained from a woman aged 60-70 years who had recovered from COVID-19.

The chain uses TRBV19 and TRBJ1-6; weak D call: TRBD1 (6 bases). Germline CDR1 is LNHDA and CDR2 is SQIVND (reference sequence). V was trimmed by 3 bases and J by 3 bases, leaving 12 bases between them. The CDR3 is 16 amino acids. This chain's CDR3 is CASSIAGAFYNSPLHF. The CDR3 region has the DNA TGTGCCAGTAGTATCGCAGGGGCCTTCTATAATTCACCCCTCCACTTT. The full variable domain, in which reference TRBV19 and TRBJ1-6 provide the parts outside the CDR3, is DGGITQSPKYLFRKEGQNVTLSCEQNLNHDAMYWYRQDPGQGLRLIYYSQIVNDFQKGDIAEGYSVSREKKESFPLTVTSAQKNPTAFYLCASSIAGAFYNSPLHFGNGTRLTVT.

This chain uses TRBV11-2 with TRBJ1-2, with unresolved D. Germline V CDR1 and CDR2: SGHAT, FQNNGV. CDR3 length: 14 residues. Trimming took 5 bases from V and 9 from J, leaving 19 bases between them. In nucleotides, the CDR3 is TGTGCCAGCAGCCCTGGTAGGCAGGCCTCACGCTACACCTTC. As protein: CASSPGRQASRYTF.

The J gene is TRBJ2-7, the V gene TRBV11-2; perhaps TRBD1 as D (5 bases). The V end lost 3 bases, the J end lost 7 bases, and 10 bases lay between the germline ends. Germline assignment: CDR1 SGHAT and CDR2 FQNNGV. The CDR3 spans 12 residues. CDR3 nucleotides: TGTGCCAGCAGCTTCAGGGCCGCGGAGCAGTACTTC. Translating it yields CASSFRAAEQYF.

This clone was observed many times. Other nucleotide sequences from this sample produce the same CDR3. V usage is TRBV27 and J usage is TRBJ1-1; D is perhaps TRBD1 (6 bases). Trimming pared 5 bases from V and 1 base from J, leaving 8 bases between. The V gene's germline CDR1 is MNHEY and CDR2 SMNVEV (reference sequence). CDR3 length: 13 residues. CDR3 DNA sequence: TGTGCCAGCAGTCAACAGGGGAACACTGAAGCTTTCTTT. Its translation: CASSQQGNTEAFF.

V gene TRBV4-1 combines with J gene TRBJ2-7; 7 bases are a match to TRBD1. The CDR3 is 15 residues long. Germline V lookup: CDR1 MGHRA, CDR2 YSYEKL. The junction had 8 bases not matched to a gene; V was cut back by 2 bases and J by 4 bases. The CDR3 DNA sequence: TGCGCCAGCAGCCAATTTACACAGGGGTCATACGAGCAGTACTTC. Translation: CASSQFTQGSYEQYF.

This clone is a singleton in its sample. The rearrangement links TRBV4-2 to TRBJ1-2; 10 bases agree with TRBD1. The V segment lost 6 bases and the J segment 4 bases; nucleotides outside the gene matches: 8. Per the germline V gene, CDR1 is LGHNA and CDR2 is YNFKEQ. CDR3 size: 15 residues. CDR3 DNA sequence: TGTGCCAGCAGGGCCACCGGGACAGGGGCCTATGGCTACACCTTC. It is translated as CASRATGTGAYGYTF.

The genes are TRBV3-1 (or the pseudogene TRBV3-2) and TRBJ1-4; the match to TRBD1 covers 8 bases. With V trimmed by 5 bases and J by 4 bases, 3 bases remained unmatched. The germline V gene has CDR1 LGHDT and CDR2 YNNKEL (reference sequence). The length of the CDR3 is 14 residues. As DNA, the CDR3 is TGTGCCAGCAGCACTACAGGGGGTAATGAAAAACTGTTTTTT. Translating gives CASSTTGGNEKLFF.

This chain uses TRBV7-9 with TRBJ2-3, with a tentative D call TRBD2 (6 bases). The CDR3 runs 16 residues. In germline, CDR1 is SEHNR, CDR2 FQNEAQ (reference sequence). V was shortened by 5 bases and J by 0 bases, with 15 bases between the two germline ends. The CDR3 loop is CASSLAGIRSTDTQYF. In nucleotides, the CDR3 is TGTGCCAGCAGCCTCGCGGGGATACGTAGCACAGATACGCAGTATTTT.

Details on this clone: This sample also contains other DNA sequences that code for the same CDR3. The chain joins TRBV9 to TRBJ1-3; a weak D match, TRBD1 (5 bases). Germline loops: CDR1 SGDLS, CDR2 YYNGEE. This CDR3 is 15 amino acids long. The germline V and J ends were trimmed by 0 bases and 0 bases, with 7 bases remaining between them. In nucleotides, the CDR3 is TGTGCCAGCAGCGTAGGACAGAGCTCTGGAAACACCATATATTTT. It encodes CASSVGQSSGNTIYF.

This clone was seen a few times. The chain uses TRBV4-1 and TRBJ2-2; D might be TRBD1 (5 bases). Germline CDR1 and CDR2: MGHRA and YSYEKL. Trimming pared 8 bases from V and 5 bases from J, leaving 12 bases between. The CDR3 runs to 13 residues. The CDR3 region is CASDASGTGELFF. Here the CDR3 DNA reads TGCGCCAGCGACGCCTCAGGGACCGGGGAGCTGTTTTTT.

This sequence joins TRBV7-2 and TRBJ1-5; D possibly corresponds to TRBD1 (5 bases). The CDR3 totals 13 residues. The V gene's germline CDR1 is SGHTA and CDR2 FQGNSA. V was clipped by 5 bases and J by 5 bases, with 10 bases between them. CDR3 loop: CASSPGTDQPQHF. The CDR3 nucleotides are TGTGCCAGCAGCCCAGGGACTGATCAGCCCCAGCATTTT.

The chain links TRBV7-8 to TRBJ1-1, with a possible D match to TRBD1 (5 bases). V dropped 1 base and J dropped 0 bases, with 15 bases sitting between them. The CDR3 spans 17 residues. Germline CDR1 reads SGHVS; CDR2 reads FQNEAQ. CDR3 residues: CASSLGYKRGVNTEAFF. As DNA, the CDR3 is TGTGCCAGCAGCTTAGGATACAAACGGGGGGTGAACACTGAAGCTTTCTTT.

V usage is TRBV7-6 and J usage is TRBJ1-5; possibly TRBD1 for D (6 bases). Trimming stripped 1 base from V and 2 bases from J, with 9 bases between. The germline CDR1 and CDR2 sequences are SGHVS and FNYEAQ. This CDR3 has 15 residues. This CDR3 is CASSLGEGGNQPQHF. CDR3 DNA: TGTGCCAGCAGCTTAGGAGAGGGGGGCAATCAGCCCCAGCATTTT.

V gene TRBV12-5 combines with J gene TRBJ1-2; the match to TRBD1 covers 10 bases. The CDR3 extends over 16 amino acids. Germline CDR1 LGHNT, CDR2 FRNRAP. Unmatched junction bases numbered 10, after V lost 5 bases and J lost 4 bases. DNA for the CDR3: TGTGCTAGTGGTCAAAATGGACAGGGGGAGAGCTATGGCTACACCTTC. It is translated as CASGQNGQGESYGYTF.

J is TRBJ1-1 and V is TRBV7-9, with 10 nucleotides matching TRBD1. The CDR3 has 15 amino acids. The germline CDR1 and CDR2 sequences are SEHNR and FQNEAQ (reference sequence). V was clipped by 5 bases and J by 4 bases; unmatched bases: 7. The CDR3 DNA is TGTGCCAGCAGCATGACAGGGGGCGCGGGCACTGAAGCTTTCTTT. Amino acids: CASSMTGGAGTEAFF.

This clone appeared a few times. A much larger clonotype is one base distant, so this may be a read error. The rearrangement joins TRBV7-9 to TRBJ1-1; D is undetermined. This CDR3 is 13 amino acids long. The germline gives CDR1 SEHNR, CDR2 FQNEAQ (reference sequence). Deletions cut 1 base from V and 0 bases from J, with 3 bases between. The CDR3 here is CASSLGMNTEAFF. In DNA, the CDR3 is TGTGCCAGCAGCTTAGGTATGAACACTGAAGCTTTCTTT.

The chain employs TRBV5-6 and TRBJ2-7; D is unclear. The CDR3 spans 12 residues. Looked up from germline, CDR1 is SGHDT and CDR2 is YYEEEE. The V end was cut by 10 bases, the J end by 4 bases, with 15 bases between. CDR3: CAPWARLYEQYF. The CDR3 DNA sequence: TGTGCCCCCTGGGCTCGCTTGTACGAGCAGTACTTC.

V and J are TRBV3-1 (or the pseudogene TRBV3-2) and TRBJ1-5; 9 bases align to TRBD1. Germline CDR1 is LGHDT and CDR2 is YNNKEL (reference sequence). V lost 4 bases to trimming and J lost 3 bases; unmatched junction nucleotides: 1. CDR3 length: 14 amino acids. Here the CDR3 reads CASSRTGDNQPQHF. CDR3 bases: TGTGCCAGCAGCCGGACAGGGGACAATCAGCCCCAGCATTTT.

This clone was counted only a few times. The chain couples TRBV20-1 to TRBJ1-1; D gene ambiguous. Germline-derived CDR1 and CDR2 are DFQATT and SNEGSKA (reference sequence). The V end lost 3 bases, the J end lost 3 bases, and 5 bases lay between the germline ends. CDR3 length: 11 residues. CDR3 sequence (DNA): TGCAGTGCTAGGGGAGACACTGAAGCTTTCTTT. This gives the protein CSARGDTEAFF.

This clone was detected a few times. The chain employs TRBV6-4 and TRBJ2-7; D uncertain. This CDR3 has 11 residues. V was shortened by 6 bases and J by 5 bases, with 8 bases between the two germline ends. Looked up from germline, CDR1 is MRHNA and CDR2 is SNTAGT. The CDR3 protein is CASRSNDEQYF. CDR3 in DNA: TGTGCCAGCAGAAGCAACGACGAGCAGTACTTC.

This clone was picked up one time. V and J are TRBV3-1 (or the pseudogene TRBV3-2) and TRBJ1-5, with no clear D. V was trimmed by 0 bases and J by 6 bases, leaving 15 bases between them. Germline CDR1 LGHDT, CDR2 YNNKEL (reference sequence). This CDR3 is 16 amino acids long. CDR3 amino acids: CASSQEKGGLGQPQHF. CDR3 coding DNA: TGTGCCAGCAGCCAAGAGAAAGGAGGCTTGGGTCAGCCCCAGCATTTT.

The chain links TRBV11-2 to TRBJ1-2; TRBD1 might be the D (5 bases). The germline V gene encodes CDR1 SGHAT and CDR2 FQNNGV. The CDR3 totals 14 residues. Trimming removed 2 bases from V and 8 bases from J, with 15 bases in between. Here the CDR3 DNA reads TGTGCCAGCAGCTTATCGGTAGCGGGGGACGGCTACACCTTC. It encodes CASSLSVAGDGYTF.

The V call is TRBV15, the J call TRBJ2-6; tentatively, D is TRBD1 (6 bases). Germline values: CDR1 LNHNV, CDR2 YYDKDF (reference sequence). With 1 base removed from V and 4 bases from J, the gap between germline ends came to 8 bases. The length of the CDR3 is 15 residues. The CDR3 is CATSRGQAGANVLTF. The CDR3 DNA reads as TGTGCCACCAGCAGAGGACAGGCCGGGGCCAACGTCCTGACTTTC.

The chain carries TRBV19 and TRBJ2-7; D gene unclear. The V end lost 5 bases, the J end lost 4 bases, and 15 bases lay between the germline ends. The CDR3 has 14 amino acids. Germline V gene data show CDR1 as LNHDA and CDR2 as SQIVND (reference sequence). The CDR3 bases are TGTGCCAGTAGTGGGTTAGAGGCTCAGTACGAGCAGTACTTC. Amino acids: CASSGLEAQYEQYF.

The CDR3, as DNA: TGTGCCACCAGCCGACCGGGGCGGGAAGATACGCAGTATTTT. Residues: CATSRPGREDTQYF. This chain connects TRBV15 to TRBJ2-3, with D maybe TRBD2 (6 bases). In germline, CDR1 is LNHNV, CDR2 YYDKDF (reference sequence). Trimming removed 5 bases at V and 5 bases at J, with 14 bases between. The CDR3 has 14 residues.

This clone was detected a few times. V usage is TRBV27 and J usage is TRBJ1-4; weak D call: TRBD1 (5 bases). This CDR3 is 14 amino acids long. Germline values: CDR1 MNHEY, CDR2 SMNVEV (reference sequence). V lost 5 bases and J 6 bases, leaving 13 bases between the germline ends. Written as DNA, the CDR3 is TGTGCCAGCAGTCCCCAGGGTTCTTATGAAAAACTGTTTTTT. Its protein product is CASSPQGSYEKLFF.

CDR3 protein: CASSPPDRVAKNIQYF. CDR3 sequence (DNA): TGTGCCAGCTCACCACCCGACAGGGTGGCCAAAAACATTCAGTACTTC. The genes are TRBV18 and TRBJ2-4; 7 bases fit TRBD1. Germline V gene sequence: CDR1 KGHSH, CDR2 LQKENI. This CDR3 region has 16 residues. The V gene end was trimmed by 0 bases and the J gene end by 1 base; junction bases not matched to a gene: 3.

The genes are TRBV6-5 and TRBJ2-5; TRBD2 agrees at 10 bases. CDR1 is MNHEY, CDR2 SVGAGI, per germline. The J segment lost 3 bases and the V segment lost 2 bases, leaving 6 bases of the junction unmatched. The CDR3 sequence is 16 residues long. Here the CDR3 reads CASSYTTSGTKETQYF. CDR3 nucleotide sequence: TGTGCCAGCAGTTACACCACTAGCGGGACCAAAGAGACCCAGTACTTC.

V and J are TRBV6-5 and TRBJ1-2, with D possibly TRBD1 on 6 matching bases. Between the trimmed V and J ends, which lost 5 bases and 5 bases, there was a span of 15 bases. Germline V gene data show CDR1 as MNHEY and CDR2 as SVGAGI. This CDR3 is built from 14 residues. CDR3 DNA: TGTGCCAGCAGTAGAACGGACAGCTTATATGGCTACACCTTC. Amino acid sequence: CASSRTDSLYGYTF.

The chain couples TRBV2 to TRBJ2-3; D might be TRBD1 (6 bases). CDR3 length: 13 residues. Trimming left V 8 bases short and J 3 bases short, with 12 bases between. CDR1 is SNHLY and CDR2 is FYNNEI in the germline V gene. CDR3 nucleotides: TGTGCCAGCGGGCAGGGGATAACAGATACGCAGTATTTT. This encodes CASGQGITDTQYF.

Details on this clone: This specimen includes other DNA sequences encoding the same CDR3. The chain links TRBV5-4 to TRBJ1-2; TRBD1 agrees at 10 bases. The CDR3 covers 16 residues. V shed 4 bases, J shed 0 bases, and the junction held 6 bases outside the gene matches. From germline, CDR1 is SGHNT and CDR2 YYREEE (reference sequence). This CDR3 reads CASSPNGQGANYGYTF. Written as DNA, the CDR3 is TGTGCCAGCAGCCCGAACGGACAGGGGGCTAACTATGGCTACACCTTC.